This T cell receptor (beta chain) was observed in a study of blood T cell repertoires in COVID-19. Study overall: From the United States, Italy and Spain came samples of acute and convalescent COVID-19. PBMCs, B-cell-depleted T cells, or T cells were the source of the cDNA or gDNA that made up the material.

Original analysis: Reference gene primer amplification gave estimated nucleated cell counts. Clones were sequenced by immunoSEQ multiplex PCR, and TCRdb holds only the in-frame ones, with some missing. V and J calls and clone size follow that table, whereas D and trimming were derived from the DNA. The profile shows about 76,000 clones, roughly nine tenths of them singletons. The CDR3 is 14 amino acids. Trimming left V 3 bases short and J 6 bases short, with 12 bases between. CDR1 and CDR2 from the germline V gene are SGHTA and FQGNSA. This TCR was recovered from a human donor in a cohort sampled during active COVID-19. Sequences were obtained from peripheral blood. V is TRBV7-2 and J is TRBJ2-1; a possible D gene is TRBD1 (5 bases). Written as DNA, the CDR3 is TGTGCCAGCAGCTTCTCACCGGACATCAATGAGCAGTTCTTC. It encodes CASSFSPDINEQFF.